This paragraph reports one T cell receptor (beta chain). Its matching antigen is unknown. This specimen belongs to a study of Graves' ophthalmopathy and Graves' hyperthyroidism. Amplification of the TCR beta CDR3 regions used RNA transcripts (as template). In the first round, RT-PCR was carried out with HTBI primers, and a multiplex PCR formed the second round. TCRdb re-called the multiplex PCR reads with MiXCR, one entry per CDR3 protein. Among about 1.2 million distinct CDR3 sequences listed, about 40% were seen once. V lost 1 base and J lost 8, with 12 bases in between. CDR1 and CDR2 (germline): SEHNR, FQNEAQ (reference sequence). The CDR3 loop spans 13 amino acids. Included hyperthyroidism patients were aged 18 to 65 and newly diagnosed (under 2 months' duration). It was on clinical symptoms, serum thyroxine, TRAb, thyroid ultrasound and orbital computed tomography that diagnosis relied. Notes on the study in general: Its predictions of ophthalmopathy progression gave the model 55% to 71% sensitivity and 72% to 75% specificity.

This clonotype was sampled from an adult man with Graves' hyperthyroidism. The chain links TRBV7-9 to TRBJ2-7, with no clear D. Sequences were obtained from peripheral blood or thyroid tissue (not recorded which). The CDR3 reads CASSLGTQPQQYF. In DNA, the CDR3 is TGTGCCAGCAGCTTAGGGACGCAGCCCCAGCAGTACTTC.